These 15 T cell receptor beta chains share one sample of origin, sequenced in a study of blood T cell repertoires in COVID-19. Method: immunoSEQ multiplex PCR; TCRdb's copy keeps in-frame clones and lacks some. The top ten hold roughly 4.3% of the sample, which has about 41,000 clones, 70% to 90% seen once. The sample consisted of peripheral blood. Every receptor here comes from a man in his sixties with acute or convalescent COVID-19.

This chain uses TRBV28 with TRBJ1-2; D remains ambiguous. The CDR3 loop spans 14 amino acids. Trimming cost V 5 bases and J 1 base, with 11 bases left between them. From germline, CDR1 is MDHEN and CDR2 SYDVKM. For the CDR3, the DNA is TGTGCCAGCAGTATGACTAGGTTTAACTATGGCTACACCTTC. Its protein is CASSMTRFNYGYTF.

The chain links TRBV19 to TRBJ1-1; maybe TRBD1 (6 bases). Germline V gene sequence: CDR1 LNHDA, CDR2 SQIVND (reference sequence). The CDR3 extends over 14 amino acids. Trimming stripped 4 bases from V and 1 base from J, with 10 bases between. CDR3 nucleotide sequence: TGTGCCAGTAGTAGAGGACAGCAGAACACTGAAGCTTTCTTT. Amino acids: CASSRGQQNTEAFF.

The rearrangement joins TRBV27 to TRBJ2-7; the match to TRBD1 covers 11 bases. This CDR3 has 14 residues. The germline V gene has CDR1 MNHEY and CDR2 SMNVEV (reference sequence). V lost 6 bases, J lost 7 bases, and 8 bases stayed unmatched. The CDR3 sequence is CASSLGQGADEQYF. The CDR3, as DNA: TGTGCCAGCAGCCTCGGACAGGGGGCCGATGAGCAGTACTTC.

J is TRBJ1-2 and V is TRBV12-3 or TRBV12-4; D is unclear. Trimming took 7 bases from V and 8 from J, leaving 17 bases between them. CDR3 size: 13 residues. The CDR3 sequence is CASTMTPAGGYTF. The CDR3 region has the DNA TGTGCCAGCACCATGACCCCGGCGGGCGGCTACACCTTC.

The chain has TRBV7-3 and TRBJ2-3, with 7 bases that match TRBD2. Germline V gene sequence: CDR1 SGHTA, CDR2 FQGTGA. This CDR3 spans 13 amino acids. J gave up 4 bases and V 4 bases, and 2 bases lay outside the gene matches. The CDR3 sequence: CASSSSGPDTQYF. The CDR3 bases are TGTGCCAGCAGCTCTAGCGGCCCAGATACGCAGTATTTT.

The chain links TRBV30 to TRBJ2-2; the D gene is possibly TRBD1 (6 bases). Germline assignment: CDR1 GTSNPN and CDR2 SVGIG (reference sequence). Trimming stripped 0 bases from V and 7 bases from J, with 6 bases between. The CDR3 consists of 12 residues. In nucleotides, the CDR3 is TGTGCCTGGAGTGTACAGGGCGGGGAGCTGTTTTTT. Its protein product is CAWSVQGGELFF.

The chain uses TRBV7-8 and TRBJ1-2; weak D call: TRBD1 (5 bases). Trimming left V 4 bases short and J 4 bases short, with 10 bases between. The CDR3 extends over 13 amino acids. CDR1 and CDR2 (germline): SGHVS, FQNEAQ. The CDR3 DNA is TGTGCCAGCAGCTGGGGGACTTCCTATGGCTACACCTTC. As protein: CASSWGTSYGYTF.

J is TRBJ2-1 and V is TRBV10-3; D may be TRBD2 (6 bases). Trimming stripped 10 bases from V and 8 bases from J, with 12 bases between. CDR3 size: 11 residues. Per the germline V gene, CDR1 is ENHRY and CDR2 is SYGVKD. CDR3 region: CATRSGDEQFF. The CDR3, as DNA: TGTGCCACCCGATCGGGAGATGAGCAGTTCTTC.

The chain recombines TRBV6-5 with TRBJ1-6; no firm D call. The CDR3 sequence is 14 residues long. Germline V gene data show CDR1 as MNHEY and CDR2 as SVGAGI. V lost 2 bases and J 7 bases, leaving 9 bases between the germline ends. CDR3 coding DNA: TGTGCCAGCAGTTACGAGGGTCTAAATTCACCCCTCCACTTT. It yields the protein CASSYEGLNSPLHF.

The chain employs TRBV3-1 (or the pseudogene TRBV3-2) and TRBJ2-5; TRBD2 aligns across 7 bases. The CDR3 has 20 residues. The V gene's germline CDR1 is LGHDT and CDR2 YNNKEL (reference sequence). The V segment lost 3 bases and the J segment 2 bases; nucleotides outside the gene matches: 21. DNA for the CDR3: TGTGCCAGCAGCCACTGGGGGGGGGAGATCCTTAGCCAAAGACAAGAGACCCAGTACTTC. Amino acid sequence: CASSHWGGEILSQRQETQYF.

This clone was recorded a few times. The rearrangement links TRBV7-9 to TRBJ2-1; TRBD1 aligns across 8 bases. The V gene's germline CDR1 is SEHNR and CDR2 FQNEAQ (reference sequence). The CDR3 extends over 12 amino acids. J lost 10 bases, V lost 2 bases, and 1 base had no gene match. CDR3 sequence: CASSLWDREQFF. CDR3 DNA sequence: TGTGCCAGCAGCTTATGGGACAGGGAGCAGTTCTTC.

This clone appeared a few times. The rearrangement links TRBV18 to TRBJ2-2; D ambiguous. Trimming cost V 4 bases and J 2 bases, with 8 bases left between them. This CDR3 spans 14 amino acids. Germline CDR1 reads KGHSH; CDR2 reads LQKENI. CDR3 sequence reads: CASSRVTNTGELFF. The CDR3 DNA follows: TGTGCCAGCTCACGTGTGACAAACACCGGGGAGCTGTTTTTT.

The chain combines TRBV9 with TRBJ2-5; D ambiguous. There are 13 residues in the CDR3. V shed 2 bases and J shed 3 bases, with 8 bases lying between them. Germline V CDR1 and CDR2: SGDLS, YYNGEE. For the CDR3, the DNA is TGTGCCAGCAGCGTGTCCCCAGAAGAGACCCAGTACTTC. Translating it yields CASSVSPEETQYF.

V gene TRBV2 combines with J gene TRBJ1-2; weak D call: TRBD1 (5 bases). Trimming removed 6 bases from V and 6 bases from J, with 20 bases in between. CDR1 and CDR2 (germline): SNHLY, FYNNEI. The CDR3 is made up of 15 amino acids. This chain's CDR3 is CASRPPGAPRDGYTF. CDR3 sequence (DNA): TGTGCCAGCAGGCCGCCTGGGGCCCCGCGTGATGGCTACACCTTC.

The chain joins TRBV6-2 or TRBV6-3 to TRBJ2-1, with 10 bases that match TRBD2. This CDR3 is built from 17 residues. V lost 6 bases and J lost 7; bases outside the gene matches: 15. Germline CDR1 reads MNHEY; CDR2 reads SVGEGT. CDR3 sequence: CASSVYSGGRSGNEQFF. The CDR3 nucleotides are TGTGCCAGCAGCGTCTATAGCGGGGGGCGGAGTGGGAATGAGCAGTTCTTC.